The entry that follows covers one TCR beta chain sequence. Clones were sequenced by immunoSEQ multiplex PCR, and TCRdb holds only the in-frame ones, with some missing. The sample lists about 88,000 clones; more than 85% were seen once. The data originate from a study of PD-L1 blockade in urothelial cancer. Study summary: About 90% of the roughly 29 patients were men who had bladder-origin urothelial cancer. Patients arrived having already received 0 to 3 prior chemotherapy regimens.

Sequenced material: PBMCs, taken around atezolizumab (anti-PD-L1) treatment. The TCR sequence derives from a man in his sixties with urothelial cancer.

DNA of the CDR3: TGTGCCAGTAGTTCTGGGACAGGGGAGACCCAGTACTTC. It is translated as CASSSGTGETQYF. The chain employs TRBV19 and TRBJ2-5, with TRBD1 identical over 9 bases. The trim removed 5 bases at V and 5 bases at J, leaving 3 bases unmatched. Germline CDR1 is LNHDA and CDR2 is SQIVND (reference sequence). The CDR3 length is 13 residues.